This T cell receptor (beta chain) derives from a study of graft-versus-host responses after intestinal transplantation listed by TCRdb under 2021. About the study as a whole: Multivisceral, liver-intestinal, or isolated intestinal transplants were received by the recipients. Every recipient was given anti-thymocyte globulin induction, followed by around three years of maintenance tacrolimus and steroids. Graft-versus-host and host-versus-graft alloreactive T cell clones were tracked in the graft, circulation and bone marrow after intestinal transplantation using bulk TCR-beta CDR3 sequencing. A peak of at least 4% donor T cells among recipient peripheral blood mononuclear cells was the definition used for donor T cell macrochimerism. To identify alloreactive clones, pre-transplant mixed lymphocyte reaction products were sequenced and compared with unstimulated pre-transplant donor and recipient T cells. The cohort enrolled under 25 intestinal transplant recipients including one retransplant, and a few patients lacking pretransplant specimens were excluded. Instead of going to the commercial service, samples from a few later patients were sequenced in-house on an Illumina MiSeq and processed with MiXCR. Broader findings and caveats from the paper: In patients with donor T cell macrochimerism, the allografts had high GvH to HvG T cell clonal ratios. Conclusions were limited by the relatively low number and heterogeneity of intestinal transplant patients. GvH clones were detected in recipient bone marrow, and some appeared earlier in ileal mucosa or blood, consistent with an intestinal mucosal origin. Peak levels of circulating GvH clones were associated with declines in HvG clones early after transplant.

A remark on this clone: Its recognized antigen is unknown. Within one base of it there is no much larger clone, and no base qualities were kept.

Explained via the paper, the time point label denotes: cells obtained before transplantation from donor or recipient. CD3+CD4+ and CD3+CD8+ populations were FACS-sorted from unstimulated pre-transplant donor and recipient cells taken from spleen or lymph nodes. The library was obtained by the immunoSEQ multiplex PCR assay. For most patients, genomic DNA was isolated with the Qiagen DNeasy Blood and Tissue Kit and sent frozen to Adaptive Biotechnologies for TCR sequencing. High-throughput TCR-beta CDR3 sequencing of genomic DNA from most patients was performed by Adaptive Biotechnologies. The study's own analysis went as follows. Adaptive's ImmunoSEQ software supplied the TCR sequencing data for approximately 18 patients, while MiXCR and VDJtools were used to process three other patients. CD4 versus CD8 sorting errors were corrected by removing sequences found in both subsets at a frequency ratio below 5:1. CDR3 nucleotide sequences shared between donor and recipient were removed because the origin of such sequences could not be assigned. To be classed as alloreactive, a clone needed at least 2-fold expansion over unstimulated cells and a minimum CFSE-low frequency of 0.002% (template counts) or 0.001% (read counts). Clones were considered mappable if detected in sequenced pre-transplant spleen, lymph node, or MLR CFSE-low populations of the donor or recipient. Cumulative frequency of alloreactive clones was calculated as a percentage of all sequences weighted by copy number. TCRdb retrieved this table from immuneACCESS and kept in-frame rearrangements only. Not all clones are present; in checked studies, unresolved V genes account for under half, and no reason is known for the remainder. From that table come the V and J calls and clone size; the DNA was used to work out D and trimming. Present in this sample are some 100,000 clones, roughly 90% of which were seen just once. The ten top clones hold over 0.75% of the sample.

The source of this sequence is a human donor who was the organ donor for an intestinal transplant. The sequences come from unstimulated CD4+ T cells sorted from spleen or lymph node cells, collected before transplant.

The CDR3 reads as follows: CASSFDPGTGELFF. The DNA sequence is TGTGCCAGCAGCTTTGACCCCGGCACCGGGGAGCTGTTTTTT. The receptor chain draws on TRBV7-2 and TRBJ2-2, with the identity of the D gene unclear. The CDR3 starts with the cysteine, ends with the phenylalanine, and has 14 residues. Solely the CDR3 DNA is kept, with 42 bases framed from the first base. Trimming at the junction amounts to 3 bases on V and 4 bases on J, and the germline ends lie 9 bases apart. The germline V gene yields SGHTA for CDR1 and FQGNSA for CDR2.